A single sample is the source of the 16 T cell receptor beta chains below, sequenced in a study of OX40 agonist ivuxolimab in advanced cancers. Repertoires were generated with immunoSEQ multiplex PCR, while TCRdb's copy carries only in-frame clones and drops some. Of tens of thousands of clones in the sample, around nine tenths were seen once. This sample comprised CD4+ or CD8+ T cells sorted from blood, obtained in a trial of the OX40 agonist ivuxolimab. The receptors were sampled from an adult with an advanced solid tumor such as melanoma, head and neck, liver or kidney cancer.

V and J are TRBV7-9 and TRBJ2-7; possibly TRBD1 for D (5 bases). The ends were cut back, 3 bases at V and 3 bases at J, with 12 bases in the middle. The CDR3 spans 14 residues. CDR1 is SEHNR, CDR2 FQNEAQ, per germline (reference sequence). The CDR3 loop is CASSFSQGGYEQYF. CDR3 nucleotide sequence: TGTGCCAGCAGCTTTTCCCAGGGTGGCTACGAGCAGTACTTC.

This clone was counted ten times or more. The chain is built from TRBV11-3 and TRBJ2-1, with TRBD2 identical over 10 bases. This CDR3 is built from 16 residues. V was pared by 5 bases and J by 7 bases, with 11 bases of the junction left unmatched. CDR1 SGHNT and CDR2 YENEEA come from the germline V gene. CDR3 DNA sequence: TGTGCCAGCAGCCCATCTAGCGGGAGTTCGGGGAATGAGCAGTTCTTC. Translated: CASSPSSGSSGNEQFF.

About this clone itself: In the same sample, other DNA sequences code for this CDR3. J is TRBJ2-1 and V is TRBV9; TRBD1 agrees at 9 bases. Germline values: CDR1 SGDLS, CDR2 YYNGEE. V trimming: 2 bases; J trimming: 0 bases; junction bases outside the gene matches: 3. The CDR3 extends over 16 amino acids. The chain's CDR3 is CASSVEDRGSYNEQFF. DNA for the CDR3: TGTGCCAGCAGCGTGGAGGACAGGGGCTCCTACAATGAGCAGTTCTTC.

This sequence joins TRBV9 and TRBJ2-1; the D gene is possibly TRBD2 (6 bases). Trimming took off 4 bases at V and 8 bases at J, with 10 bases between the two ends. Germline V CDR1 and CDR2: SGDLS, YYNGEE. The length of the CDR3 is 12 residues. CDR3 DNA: TGTGCCAGCAGCCCCTGGGGGGATGAGCAGTTCTTC. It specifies CASSPWGDEQFF.

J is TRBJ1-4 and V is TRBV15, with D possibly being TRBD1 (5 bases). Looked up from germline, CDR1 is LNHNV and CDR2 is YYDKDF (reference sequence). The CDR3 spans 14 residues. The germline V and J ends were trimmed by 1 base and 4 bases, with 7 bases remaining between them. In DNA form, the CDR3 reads TGTGCCACCAGCAGAGTGACAGTTAATGAAAAACTGTTTTTT. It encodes CATSRVTVNEKLFF.

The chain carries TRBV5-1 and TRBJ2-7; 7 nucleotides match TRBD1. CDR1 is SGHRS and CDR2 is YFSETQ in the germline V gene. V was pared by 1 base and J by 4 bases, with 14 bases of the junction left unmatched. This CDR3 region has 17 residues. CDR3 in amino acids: CASSLLDTTGSIYEQYF. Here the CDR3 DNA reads TGCGCCAGCAGCTTGCTTGACACGACAGGGAGCATATACGAGCAGTACTTC.

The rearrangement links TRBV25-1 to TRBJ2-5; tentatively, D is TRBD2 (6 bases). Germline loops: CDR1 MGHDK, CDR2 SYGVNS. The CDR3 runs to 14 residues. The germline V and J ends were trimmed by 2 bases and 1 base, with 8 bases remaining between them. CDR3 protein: CASSEGGFQETQYF. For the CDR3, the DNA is TGTGCCAGCAGTGAAGGGGGGTTCCAAGAGACCCAGTACTTC.

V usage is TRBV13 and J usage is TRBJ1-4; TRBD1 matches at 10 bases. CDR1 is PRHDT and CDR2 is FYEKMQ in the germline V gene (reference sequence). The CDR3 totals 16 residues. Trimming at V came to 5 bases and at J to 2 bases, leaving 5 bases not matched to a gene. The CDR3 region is CASSLLGQGTNEKLFF. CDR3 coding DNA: TGTGCCAGCAGCCTCCTGGGACAGGGGACTAATGAAAAACTGTTTTTT.

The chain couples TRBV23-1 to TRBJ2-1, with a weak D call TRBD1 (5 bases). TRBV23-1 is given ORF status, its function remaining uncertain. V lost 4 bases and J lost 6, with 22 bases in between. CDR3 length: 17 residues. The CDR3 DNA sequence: TGCGCCAGCAGTCCTTCAATCGGCTCAATACAGGCCAATGAGCAGTTCTTC. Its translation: CASSPSIGSIQANEQFF.

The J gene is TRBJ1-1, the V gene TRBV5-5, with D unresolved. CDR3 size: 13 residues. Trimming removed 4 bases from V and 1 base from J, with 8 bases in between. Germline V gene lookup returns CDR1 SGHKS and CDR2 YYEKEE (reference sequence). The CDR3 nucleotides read TGTGCCAGCAGCCCCGTCCCGAACACTGAAGCTTTCTTT. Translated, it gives CASSPVPNTEAFF.

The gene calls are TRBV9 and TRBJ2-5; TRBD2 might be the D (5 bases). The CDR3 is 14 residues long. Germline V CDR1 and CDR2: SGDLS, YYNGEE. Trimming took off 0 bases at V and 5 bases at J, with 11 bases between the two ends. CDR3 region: CASSVAWERETQYF. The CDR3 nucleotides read TGTGCCAGCAGCGTAGCTTGGGAGAGGGAGACCCAGTACTTC.

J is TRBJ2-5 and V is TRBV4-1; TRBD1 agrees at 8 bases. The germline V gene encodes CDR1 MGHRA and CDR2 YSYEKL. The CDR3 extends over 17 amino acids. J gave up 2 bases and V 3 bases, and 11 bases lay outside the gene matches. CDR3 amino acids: CASSHANQGAQQETQYF. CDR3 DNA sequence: TGCGCCAGCAGCCACGCCAACCAGGGGGCGCAACAAGAGACCCAGTACTTC.

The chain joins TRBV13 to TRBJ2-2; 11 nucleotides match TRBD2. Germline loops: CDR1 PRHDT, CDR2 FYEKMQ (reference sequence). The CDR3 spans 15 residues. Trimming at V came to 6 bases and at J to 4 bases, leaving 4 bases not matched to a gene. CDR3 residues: CASRNLAGGTGELFF. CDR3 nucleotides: TGTGCCAGCAGAAACCTAGCGGGGGGCACCGGGGAGCTGTTTTTT. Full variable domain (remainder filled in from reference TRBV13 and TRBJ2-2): AAGVIQSPRHLIKEKRETATLKCYPIPRHDTVYWYQQGPGQDPQFLISFYEKMQSDKGSIPDRFSAQQFSDYHSELNMSSLELGDSALYFCASRNLAGGTGELFFGEGSRLTVL.

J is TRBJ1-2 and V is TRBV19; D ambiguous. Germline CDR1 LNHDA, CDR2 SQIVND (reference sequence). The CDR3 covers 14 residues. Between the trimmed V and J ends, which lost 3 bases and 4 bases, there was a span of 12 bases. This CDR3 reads CASSMLSASYGYTF. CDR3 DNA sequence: TGTGCCAGTAGTATGCTATCGGCAAGCTATGGCTACACCTTC.

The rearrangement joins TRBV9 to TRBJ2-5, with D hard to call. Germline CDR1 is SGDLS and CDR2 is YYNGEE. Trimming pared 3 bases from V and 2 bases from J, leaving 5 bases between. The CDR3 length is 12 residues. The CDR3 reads CASSATQETQYF. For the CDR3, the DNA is TGTGCCAGCAGCGCTACACAAGAGACCCAGTACTTC.

CDR3 in DNA: TGTGCCAGCAGCTTAGAGGTTTTGGAGACCCAGTACTTC. It encodes CASSLEVLETQYF. This rearrangement joins TRBV7-2 to TRBJ2-5; D not resolved. Looked up from germline, CDR1 is SGHTA and CDR2 is FQGNSA. The V gene lost 1 base and the J gene lost 5 bases, with 8 bases spanning the gap. The CDR3 loop spans 13 amino acids.